This is a list of T cell receptor beta chains from one sample in a study of T-cell memory formation after mild COVID-19. TCRdb reprocessed the 5' RACE reads via MiXCR and lists one record per CDR3 protein. Of about 560,000 distinct CDR3 sequences detected, roughly 17% appear once; the ten largest clones hold 8.1%. The sample was PBMCs or a T cell subset sorted from them (not recorded which). These receptors came from an adult woman who had mild COVID-19 (a few samples of this study predate the infection). Cell type and time point are not known. The CDR3 runs from the conserved cysteine through the conserved F or W. The D gene is left open where the match is weak. Not all rows give a size; the values are once, few, many and, for expanded clones, a class.

v_gene	d_gene	abundance	j_gene	CDR3aa	CDR3nt
TRBV4-2	TRBD1	.	TRBJ2-2	CASSLPGQGSPTGELFF	TGTGCCAGCAGCCTTCCGGGACAGGGTTCCCCCACCGGGGAGCTGTTTTTT
TRBV19	TRBD2	.	TRBJ2-6	CASSIVRLAGAGGANVLTF	TGTGCCAGTAGTATAGTAAGGCTAGCGGGAGCAGGTGGGGCCAACGTCCTGACTTTC
TRBV4-2	TRBD2	few	TRBJ2-7	CASSQEASGPYEQYF	TGTGCCAGCAGCCAAGAAGCTAGCGGACCCTACGAGCAGTACTTC
TRBV2	.	many	TRBJ1-1	CASREDTMNTEAFF	TGTGCCAGCAGGGAGGACACTATGAACACTGAAGCTTTCTTT
TRBV5-1	TRBD2	many	TRBJ2-2	CASSLISGDTGELFF	TGCGCCAGCAGCTTGATTAGCGGGGACACCGGGGAGCTGTTTTTT
TRBV7-9	.	few	TRBJ2-1	CASSLGAAVPAYNEQFF	TGTGCCAGCAGCTTAGGAGCGGCTGTTCCCGCCTACAATGAGCAGTTCTTC
TRBV12-3/TRBV12-4	TRBD1	.	TRBJ2-1	CASSSRDRGVNNEQFF	TGTGCCAGCAGTTCCCGCGACAGGGGTGTCAACAATGAGCAGTTCTTC
TRBV24-1	.	few	TRBJ2-5	CATSDVGRETQYF	TGTGCCACCAGTGATGTGGGTAGAGAGACCCAGTACTTC
TRBV20-1	TRBD1	few	TRBJ1-1	CSARVETGVTEAFF	TGCAGTGCTAGAGTTGAAACAGGGGTCACTGAAGCTTTCTTT
TRBV4-1	.	few	TRBJ2-3	CASSPQGSDTDTQYF	TGCGCCAGCAGCCCTCAGGGTTCCGACACAGATACGCAGTATTTT
TRBV5-1	.	.	TRBJ2-7	CASSLMGRSPEQYF	TGCGCCAGCAGCTTGATGGGACGGAGCCCCGAGCAGTACTTC
TRBV20-1	.	.	TRBJ2-3	CSARREERRTQYF	TGCAGTGCTAGAAGGGAGGAACGGCGTACGCAGTATTTT
TRBV11-3	TRBD1	few	TRBJ1-1	CASSPTGVGNTEAFF	TGTGCCAGCAGCCCGACAGGGGTGGGTAACACTGAAGCTTTCTTT
TRBV6-2/TRBV6-3	TRBD2	.	TRBJ2-5	CASSYASGRKETQYF	TGTGCCAGCAGTTATGCGAGCGGGAGGAAAGAGACCCAGTACTTC
TRBV7-9	.	.	TRBJ2-1	CASSQTIRQFF	TGTGCCAGCAGCCAAACTATAAGGCAGTTCTTC
TRBV6-5	.	few	TRBJ2-1	CASNPLWGNDNEQFF	TGTGCCAGCAACCCCCTCTGGGGCAACGACAATGAGCAGTTCTTC
TRBV5-6	TRBD2	few	TRBJ2-1	CASSLSGRIYNEQFF	TGTGCCAGCAGCCTAAGCGGGAGGATATACAATGAGCAGTTCTTC
TRBV4-3	.	few	TRBJ1-2	CASSQSTGFNGYTF	TGCGCCAGCAGCCAATCTACAGGGTTTAATGGCTACACCTTC
TRBV12-3/TRBV12-4	.	few	TRBJ1-4	CASRTGGSEKLFF	TGTGCCAGCAGGACCGGGGGCTCAGAAAAACTGTTTTTT
TRBV24-1	.	few	TRBJ1-1	CATSAGRGTEAFF	TGTGCCACCAGTGCAGGGCGGGGCACTGAAGCTTTCTTT
TRBV4-1	.	many	TRBJ1-5	CASSQEGPSYSNQPQHF	TGCGCCAGCAGCCAAGAAGGGCCAAGTTATAGCAATCAGCCCCAGCATTTT
TRBV18	TRBD1	.	TRBJ2-7	CASSPPRQGSSSEQYF	TGTGCCAGCTCACCTCCCCGACAGGGATCATCGAGCGAGCAGTACTTC
TRBV20-1	.	.	TRBJ2-5	CSARGLTGLETQYF	TGCAGTGCTAGAGGTCTAACAGGGTTGGAGACCCAGTACTTC
TRBV2	TRBD2	few	TRBJ2-1	CASSGEGGDRFF	TGTGCCAGCAGCGGCGAGGGAGGGGATCGGTTCTTC
TRBV5-1	.	few	TRBJ2-6	CASSLVTRSSGANVLTF	TGCGCCAGCAGCTTGGTCACCAGGTCCTCTGGGGCCAACGTCCTGACTTTC
TRBV7-2	TRBD2	.	TRBJ2-1	CASSSLAGTYNEQFF	TGTGCCAGCAGCTCTTTAGCGGGAACTTACAATGAGCAGTTCTTC
TRBV7-9	.	few	TRBJ1-2	CASSLGKQGMDGYTF	TGTGCCAGCAGCTTAGGCAAGCAGGGTATGGATGGCTACACCTTC
TRBV7-2	.	.	TRBJ2-5	CASSWGLIETQYF	TGTGCCAGCAGCTGGGGACTTATTGAGACCCAGTACTTC
TRBV4-1	.	many	TRBJ1-2	CASRLTGTSRLGYTF	TGCGCCAGCAGGTTGACGGGTACTAGTCGTCTTGGCTACACCTTC
TRBV29-1	TRBD1	few	TRBJ2-7	CSVGQGAYEQYF	TGCAGCGTTGGGCAGGGGGCCTACGAGCAGTACTTC
TRBV27	.	few	TRBJ2-4	CASSLEGIGDIQYF	TGTGCCAGCAGTTTAGAAGGGATTGGGGACATTCAGTACTTC
TRBV11-2	TRBD1	.	TRBJ2-3	CASRLGDRGGTDTQYF	TGTGCCAGCCGCTTGGGGGACAGGGGCGGCACAGATACGCAGTATTTT